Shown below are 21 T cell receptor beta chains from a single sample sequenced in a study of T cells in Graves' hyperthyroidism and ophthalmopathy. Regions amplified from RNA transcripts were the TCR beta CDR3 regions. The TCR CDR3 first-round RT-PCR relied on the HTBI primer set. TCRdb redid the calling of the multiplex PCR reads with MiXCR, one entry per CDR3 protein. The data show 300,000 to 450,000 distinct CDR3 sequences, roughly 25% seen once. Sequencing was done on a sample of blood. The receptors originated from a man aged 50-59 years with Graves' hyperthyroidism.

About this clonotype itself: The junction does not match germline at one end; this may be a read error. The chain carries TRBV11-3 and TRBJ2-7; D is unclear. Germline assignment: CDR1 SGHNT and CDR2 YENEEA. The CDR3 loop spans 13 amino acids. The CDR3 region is CAGSPGHSYEQYF. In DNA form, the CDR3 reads TGTGCCGGCAGCCCCGGCCATTCCTACGAGCAGTACTTC. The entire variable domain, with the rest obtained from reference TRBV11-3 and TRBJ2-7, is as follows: EAGVVQSPRYKIIEKKQPVAFWCNPISGHNTLYWYLQNLGQGPELLIRYENEEAVDDSQLPKDRFSAERLKGVDSTLKIQPAELGDSAVYLCAGSPGHSYEQYFGPGTRLTVT.

The CDR3 reads CSVQVNEQFF. The CDR3, as DNA: TGCAGCGTTCAGGTTAATGAGCAGTTCTTC. V is TRBV29-1 and J is TRBJ2-1; the D is unclear. V was pared by 5 bases and J by 7 bases, with 6 bases between. Germline CDR1 SQVTM, CDR2 ANQGSEA. The CDR3 consists of 10 residues.

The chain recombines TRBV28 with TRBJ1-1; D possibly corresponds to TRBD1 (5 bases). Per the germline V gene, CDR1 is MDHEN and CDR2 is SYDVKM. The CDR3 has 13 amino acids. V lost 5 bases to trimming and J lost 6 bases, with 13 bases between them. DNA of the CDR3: TGTGCCAGCAGTCAGGCAGGGTACGCTGAAGCTTTCTTT. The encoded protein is CASSQAGYAEAFF.

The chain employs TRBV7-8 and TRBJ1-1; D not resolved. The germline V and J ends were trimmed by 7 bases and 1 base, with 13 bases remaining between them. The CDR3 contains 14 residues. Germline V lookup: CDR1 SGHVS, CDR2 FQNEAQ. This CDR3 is CASTFTQENTEAFF. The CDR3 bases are TGTGCCAGCACCTTTACCCAGGAGAACACTGAAGCTTTCTTT.

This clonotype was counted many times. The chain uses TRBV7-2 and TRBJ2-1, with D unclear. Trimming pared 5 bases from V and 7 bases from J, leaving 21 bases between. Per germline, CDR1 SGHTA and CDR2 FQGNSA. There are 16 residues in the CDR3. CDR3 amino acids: CASSPTQIGLLNEQFF. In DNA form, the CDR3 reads TGTGCCAGCAGCCCCACCCAGATAGGGCTCCTGAATGAGCAGTTCTTC.

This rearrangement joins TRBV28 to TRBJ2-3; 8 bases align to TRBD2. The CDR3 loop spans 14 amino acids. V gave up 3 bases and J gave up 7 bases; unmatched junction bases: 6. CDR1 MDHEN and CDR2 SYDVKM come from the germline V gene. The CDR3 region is CASSFREGTYTQYF. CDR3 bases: TGTGCCAGCAGTTTTCGGGAGGGCACTTATACGCAGTATTTT.

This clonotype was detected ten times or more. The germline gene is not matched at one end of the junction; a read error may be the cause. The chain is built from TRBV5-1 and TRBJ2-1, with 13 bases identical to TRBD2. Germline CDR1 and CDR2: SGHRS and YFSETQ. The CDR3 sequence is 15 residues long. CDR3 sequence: CASSLLAGGGNEQFF. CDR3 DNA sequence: TGTGCCAGCAGTTTACTAGCGGGAGGGGGCAATGAGCAGTTCTTC. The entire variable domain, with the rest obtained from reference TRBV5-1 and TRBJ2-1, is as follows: KAGVTQTPRYLIKTRGQQVTLSCSPISGHRSVSWYQQTPGQGLQFLFEYFSETQRNKGNFPGRFSGRQFSNSRSEMNVSTLELGDSALYLCASSLLAGGGNEQFFGPGTRLTVL.

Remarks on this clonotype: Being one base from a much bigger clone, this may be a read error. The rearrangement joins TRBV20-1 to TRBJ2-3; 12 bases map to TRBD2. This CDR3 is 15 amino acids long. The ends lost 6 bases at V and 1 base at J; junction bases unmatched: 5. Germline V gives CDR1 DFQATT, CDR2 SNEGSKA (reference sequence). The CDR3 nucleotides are TGCAGTGCCAGCGCTAGCGGGAGGGGCACAGATACGCAGTATTTT. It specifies CSASASGRGTDTQYF.

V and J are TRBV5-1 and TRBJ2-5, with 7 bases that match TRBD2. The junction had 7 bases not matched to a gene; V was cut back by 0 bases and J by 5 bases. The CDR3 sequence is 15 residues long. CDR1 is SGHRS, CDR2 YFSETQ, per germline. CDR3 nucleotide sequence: TGCGCCAGCAGCTTGGGGACTAGATCCTTGGAGACCCAGTACTTC. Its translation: CASSLGTRSLETQYF.

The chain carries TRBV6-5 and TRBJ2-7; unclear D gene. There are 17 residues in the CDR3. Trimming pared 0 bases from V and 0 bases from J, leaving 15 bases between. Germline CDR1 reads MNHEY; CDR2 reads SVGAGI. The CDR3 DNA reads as TGTGCCAGCAGTTACTCGACAAGTTACAGTAGCTCCTACGAGCAGTACTTC. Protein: CASSYSTSYSSSYEQYF.

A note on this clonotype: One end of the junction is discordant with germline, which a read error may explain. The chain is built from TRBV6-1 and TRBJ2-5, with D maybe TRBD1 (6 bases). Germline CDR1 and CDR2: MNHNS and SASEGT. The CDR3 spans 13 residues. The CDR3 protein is CASSEDPYRDAHF. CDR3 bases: TGTGCCAGCAGTGAAGACCCTTACAGGGATGCGCACTTC.

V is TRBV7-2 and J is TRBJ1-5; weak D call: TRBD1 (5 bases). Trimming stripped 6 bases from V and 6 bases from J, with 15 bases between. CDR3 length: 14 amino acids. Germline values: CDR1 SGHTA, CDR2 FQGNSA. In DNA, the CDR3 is TGTGCCAGCAGTTGGGGCTCCCCCATTCAGCCCCAGCATTTT. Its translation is CASSWGSPIQPQHF.

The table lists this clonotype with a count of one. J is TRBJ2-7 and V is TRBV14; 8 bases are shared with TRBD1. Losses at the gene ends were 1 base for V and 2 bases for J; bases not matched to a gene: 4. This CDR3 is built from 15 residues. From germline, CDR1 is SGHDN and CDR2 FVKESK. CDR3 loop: CASSQGQGNPYEQYF. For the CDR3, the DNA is TGTGCCAGCAGCCAAGGACAGGGGAACCCCTACGAGCAGTACTTC.

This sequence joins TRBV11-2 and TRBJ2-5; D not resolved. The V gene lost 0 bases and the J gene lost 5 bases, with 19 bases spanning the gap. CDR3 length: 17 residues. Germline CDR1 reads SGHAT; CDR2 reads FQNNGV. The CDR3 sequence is CASSLEGALSPSETQYF. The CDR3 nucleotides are TGTGCCAGCAGCTTAGAGGGTGCACTATCCCCAAGCGAGACCCAGTACTTC. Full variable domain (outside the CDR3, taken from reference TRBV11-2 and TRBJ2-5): EAGVAQSPRYKIIEKRQSVAFWCNPISGHATLYWYQQILGQGPKLLIQFQNNGVVDDSQLPKDRFSAERLKGVDSTLKIQPAKLEDSAVYLCASSLEGALSPSETQYFGPGTRLLVL.

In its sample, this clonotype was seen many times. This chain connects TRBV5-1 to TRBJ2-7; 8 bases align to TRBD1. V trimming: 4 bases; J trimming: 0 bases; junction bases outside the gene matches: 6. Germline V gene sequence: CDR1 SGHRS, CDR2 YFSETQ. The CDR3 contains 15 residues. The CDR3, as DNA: TGCGCCAGCAGCACGCGGACAGGGAGCTCCTACGAGCAGTACTTC. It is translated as CASSTRTGSSYEQYF.

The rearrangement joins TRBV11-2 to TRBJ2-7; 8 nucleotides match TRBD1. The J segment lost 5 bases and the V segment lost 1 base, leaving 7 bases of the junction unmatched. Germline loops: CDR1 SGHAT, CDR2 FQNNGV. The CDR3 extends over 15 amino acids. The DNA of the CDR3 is TGTGCCAGCAGCTTAGTTGCAGGGGGCATGGACGAGCAGTACTTC. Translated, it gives CASSLVAGGMDEQYF.

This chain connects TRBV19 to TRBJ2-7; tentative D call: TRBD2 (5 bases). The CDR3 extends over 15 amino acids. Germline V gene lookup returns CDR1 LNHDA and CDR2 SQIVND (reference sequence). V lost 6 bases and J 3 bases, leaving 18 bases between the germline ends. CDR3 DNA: TGTGCCAGTAGATCCCTAGCAGGAGGAGGCTACGAGCAGTACTTC. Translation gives CASRSLAGGGYEQYF.

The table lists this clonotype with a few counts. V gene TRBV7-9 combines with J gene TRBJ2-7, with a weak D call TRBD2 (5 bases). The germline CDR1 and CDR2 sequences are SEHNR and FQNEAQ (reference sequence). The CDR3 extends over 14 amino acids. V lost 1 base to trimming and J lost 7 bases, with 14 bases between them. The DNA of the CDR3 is TGTGCCAGCAGCTTAGGGGGTCTCTCGGGGGAGCAGTACTTC. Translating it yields CASSLGGLSGEQYF.

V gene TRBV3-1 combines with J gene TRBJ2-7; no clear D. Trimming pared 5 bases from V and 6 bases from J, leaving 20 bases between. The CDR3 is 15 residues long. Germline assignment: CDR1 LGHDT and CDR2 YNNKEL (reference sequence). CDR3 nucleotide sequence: TGTGCCAGCAGCTTCGTCTCAGATGGGATTGGCGAGCAGTACTTC. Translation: CASSFVSDGIGEQYF.

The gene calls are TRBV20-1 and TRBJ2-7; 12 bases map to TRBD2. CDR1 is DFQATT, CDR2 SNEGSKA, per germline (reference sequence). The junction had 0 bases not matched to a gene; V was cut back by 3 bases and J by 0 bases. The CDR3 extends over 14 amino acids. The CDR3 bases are TGCAGTGCTAGGGGACTAGCGGGCTCCTACGAGCAGTACTTC. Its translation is CSARGLAGSYEQYF.

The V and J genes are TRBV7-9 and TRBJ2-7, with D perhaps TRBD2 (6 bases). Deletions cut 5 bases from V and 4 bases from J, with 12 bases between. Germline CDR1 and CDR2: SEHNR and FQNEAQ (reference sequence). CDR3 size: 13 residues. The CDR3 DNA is TGTGCCAGCAGCCCGGGGGAGTTGTACGAGCAGTACTTC. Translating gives CASSPGELYEQYF.